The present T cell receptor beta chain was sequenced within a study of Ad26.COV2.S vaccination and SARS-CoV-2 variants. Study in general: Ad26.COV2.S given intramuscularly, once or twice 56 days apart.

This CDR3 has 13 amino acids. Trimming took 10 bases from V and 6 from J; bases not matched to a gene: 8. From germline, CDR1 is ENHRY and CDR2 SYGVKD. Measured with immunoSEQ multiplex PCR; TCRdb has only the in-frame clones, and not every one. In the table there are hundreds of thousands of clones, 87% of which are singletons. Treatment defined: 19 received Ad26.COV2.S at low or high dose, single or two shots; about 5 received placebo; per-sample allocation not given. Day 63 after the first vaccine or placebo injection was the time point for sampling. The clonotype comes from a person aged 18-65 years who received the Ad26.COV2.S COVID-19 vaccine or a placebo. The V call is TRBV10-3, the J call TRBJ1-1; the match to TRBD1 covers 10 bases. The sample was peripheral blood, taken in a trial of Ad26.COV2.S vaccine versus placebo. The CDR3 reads CATRQGALSEAFF. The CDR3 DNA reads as TGTGCCACCAGACAGGGGGCGTTATCTGAAGCTTTCTTT.